These 17 T cell receptor beta chains were all obtained from the same sample, sequenced in a study of cytomegalovirus exposure and HLA in healthy donors. PCR was performed using 60 Vbeta and 13 Jbeta primers. Clones were read by immunoSEQ multiplex PCR, and TCRdb kept only the in-frame ones, dropping some. The repertoire holds some 110,000 clones, with 70% to 80% as singletons. Sequenced material: PBMCs. The receptors here all came from a woman between 45 and 60 years old in good health and CMV-seropositive.

This clone was picked up a small number of times. The J gene is TRBJ1-2, the V gene TRBV30; tentative D call: TRBD1 (6 bases). The germline CDR1 and CDR2 sequences are GTSNPN and SVGIG (reference sequence). The V and J ends lost 6 bases and 3 bases respectively, with 17 bases between them. The CDR3 contains 14 residues. The CDR3 bases are TGTGCCTGCGATCCGGGACACATATACTATGGCTACACCTTC. Its translation: CACDPGHIYYGYTF.

This chain links TRBV7-8 with TRBJ1-1, with a weak D call TRBD1 (6 bases). Germline-derived CDR1 and CDR2 are SGHVS and FQNEAQ. The CDR3 is 16 residues long. V lost 5 bases and J 1 base, leaving 17 bases between the germline ends. The CDR3 coding sequence is TGTGCCAGCAGCCCCCGACGGGACAACCCGAACACTGAAGCTTTCTTT. Protein product: CASSPRRDNPNTEAFF.

The chain employs TRBV15 and TRBJ1-4, with 10 nucleotides matching TRBD1. Germline V gives CDR1 LNHNV, CDR2 YYDKDF (reference sequence). Trimming removed 8 bases from V and 7 bases from J; junction bases left unmatched: 7. This CDR3 is built from 14 residues. The CDR3 reads CATGRDRGSEKLFF. In DNA form, the CDR3 reads TGTGCCACCGGGAGGGACAGGGGAAGTGAAAAACTGTTTTTT.

The chain employs TRBV5-4 and TRBJ2-3, with 9 bases that match TRBD2. The CDR3 is 16 amino acids. V shed 4 bases, J shed 2 bases, and the junction held 8 bases outside the gene matches. Germline-derived CDR1 and CDR2 are SGHNT and YYREEE (reference sequence). The CDR3 nucleotides read TGTGCCAGCAGCCCGAGTAGCGGGGGCTACACAGATACGCAGTATTTT. Translating gives CASSPSSGGYTDTQYF.

The chain employs TRBV5-1 and TRBJ2-5; 9 positions agree with TRBD1. The CDR3 runs to 15 residues. CDR1 and CDR2 (germline): SGHRS, YFSETQ. The J segment lost 5 bases and the V segment lost 3 bases, leaving 8 bases of the junction unmatched. CDR3 amino acids: CASSSSGQGMETQYF. DNA for the CDR3: TGCGCCAGCAGCTCCTCGGGACAGGGTATGGAGACCCAGTACTTC. Full variable domain (rest looked up from reference TRBV5-1 and TRBJ2-5): KAGVTQTPRYLIKTRGQQVTLSCSPISGHRSVSWYQQTPGQGLQFLFEYFSETQRNKGNFPGRFSGRQFSNSRSEMNVSTLELGDSALYLCASSSSGQGMETQYFGPGTRLLVL.

Only one count was recorded for this clone. The chain combines TRBV6-1 with TRBJ1-4; weak D call: TRBD1 (5 bases). The V gene's germline CDR1 is MNHNS and CDR2 SASEGT. This CDR3 comprises 14 residues. V was trimmed by 6 bases and J by 6 bases, leaving 14 bases between them. CDR3 region: CASRNTGTDEKLFF. CDR3 coding DNA: TGTGCCAGCAGAAATACAGGAACCGATGAAAAACTGTTTTTT.

The J gene is TRBJ1-3, the V gene TRBV28; TRBD1 is a possible D gene (5 bases). The V gene's germline CDR1 is MDHEN and CDR2 SYDVKM. V gave up 3 bases and J gave up 4 bases, with 13 bases separating them. This CDR3 has 15 residues. For the CDR3, the DNA is TGTGCCAGCAGTTTGCGGGGCGCCGGGGGAAACACCATATATTTT. It specifies CASSLRGAGGNTIYF.

The chain has TRBV28 and TRBJ2-5, with TRBD2 identical over 11 bases. J gave up 9 bases and V 2 bases, and 11 bases lay outside the gene matches. The CDR3 covers 16 residues. CDR1 MDHEN and CDR2 SYDVKM come from the germline V gene. CDR3 sequence reads: CASSLPSGTSGTPQYF. The CDR3, as DNA: TGTGCCAGCAGTTTACCCTCCGGGACTAGCGGTACGCCCCAGTACTTC.

The rearrangement uses TRBV27 and TRBJ1-6, with D uncertain. The CDR3 runs 14 residues. Trimming stripped 4 bases from V and 1 base from J, with 5 bases between. CDR1 and CDR2 from the germline V gene are MNHEY and SMNVEV (reference sequence). The CDR3 bases are TGTGCCAGCAGTTATGAGTCCTATAATTCACCCCTCCACTTT. It encodes CASSYESYNSPLHF.

The gene calls are TRBV12-5 and TRBJ2-1; 8 positions agree with TRBD2. CDR3 length: 10 residues. Looked up from germline, CDR1 is LGHNT and CDR2 is FRNRAP. CDR3 DNA: TGTGCCCTAGCGGGCGATGAGCAGTTCTTC. Protein: CALAGDEQFF.

This sequence joins TRBV10-1 and TRBJ2-2; D remains ambiguous. The CDR3 contains 13 residues. V gave up 2 bases and J gave up 6 bases, with 7 bases separating them. The germline gives CDR1 WNHNN, CDR2 SYGVQD (reference sequence). The CDR3 loop is CASSESASGELFF. The CDR3 region has the DNA TGCGCCAGCAGTGAGAGCGCATCCGGGGAGCTGTTTTTT.

The rearrangement joins TRBV5-4 to TRBJ2-3, with TRBD2 matching 15 bases. The germline CDR1 and CDR2 sequences are SGHNT and YYREEE (reference sequence). There are 20 residues in the CDR3. V gave up 4 bases and J gave up 0 bases; unmatched junction bases: 12. This chain's CDR3 is CASSLPPGLAGGLSTDTQYF. The CDR3 bases are TGTGCCAGCAGCCTTCCCCCGGGACTAGCGGGGGGATTAAGCACAGATACGCAGTATTTT.

The chain combines TRBV7-9 with TRBJ2-7; weak D call: TRBD2 (5 bases). Looked up from germline, CDR1 is SEHNR and CDR2 is FQNEAQ (reference sequence). With 3 bases removed from V and 7 bases from J, the gap between germline ends came to 13 bases. CDR3 length: 13 amino acids. The CDR3 loop reads CASSFFASGEQYF. The CDR3, as DNA: TGTGCCAGCAGCTTTTTCGCCTCGGGGGAGCAGTACTTC.

Only a few counts were recorded for this clone. DNA for the CDR3: TGTGCCAGCATGTGGCAGGTCTACTCTGGGGCCAACGTCCTGACTTTC. Translated: CASMWQVYSGANVLTF. The chain employs TRBV2 and TRBJ2-6; D remains ambiguous. The CDR3 totals 16 residues. The germline CDR1 and CDR2 sequences are SNHLY and FYNNEI. V was clipped by 7 bases and J by 0 bases, with 13 bases between them.

This clone was seen repeatedly, ten times or more. In the same sample, other DNA sequences code for this CDR3. The CDR3 reads CASSSRGTGELFF. The DNA of the CDR3 is TGTGCCAGCAGCTCGCGCGGGACCGGGGAGCTGTTTTTT. The chain carries TRBV28 and TRBJ2-2; maybe TRBD2 (5 bases). There are 13 residues in the CDR3. Germline assignment: CDR1 MDHEN and CDR2 SYDVKM. The germline V and J ends were trimmed by 6 bases and 5 bases, with 10 bases remaining between them.

The chain combines TRBV4-3 with TRBJ1-2, with a tentative D call TRBD1 (6 bases). The CDR3 sequence is 18 residues long. The germline CDR1 and CDR2 sequences are LGHNA and YSLEER. Trimming pared 0 bases from V and 4 bases from J, leaving 21 bases between. The CDR3 DNA reads as TGCGCCAGCAGCCAAGATAATAGCCAGGGGACAATTGGCTATGGCTACACCTTC. Protein sequence: CASSQDNSQGTIGYGYTF.

The chain carries TRBV30 and TRBJ1-5, with TRBD1 identical over 8 bases. Germline assignment: CDR1 GTSNPN and CDR2 SVGIG (reference sequence). V gave up 1 base and J gave up 9 bases; unmatched junction bases: 5. This CDR3 spans 13 amino acids. The CDR3, as DNA: TGTGCCTGGAGTGGACAGGGGAAGGTGCCCCAGCATTTT. Translated: CAWSGQGKVPQHF. The full variable domain, completed using reference TRBV30 and TRBJ1-5, is SQTIHQWPATLVQPVGSPLSLECTVEGTSNPNLYWYRQAAGRGLQLLFYSVGIGQISSEVPQNLSASRPQDRQFILSSKKLLLSDSGFYLCAWSGQGKVPQHFGDGTRLSIL.